This section outlines one TCR beta chain sequence together with its context. This clonotype turned up a few times. Its antigen remains undetermined. Per-base qualities were not stored, and no clone one base away is much larger. Receptor amplification or capture employed 5' RACE. The run used an Illumina HiSeq 2000. Template switching introduced a universal primer binding site; the final cDNA contained a unique molecular identifier, enabling accurate counting of TCR cDNA molecules. Specific primers in the conserved constant-segment region were used to synthesize first-strand cDNA for the TCR alpha and beta chains. To control for contamination, every cDNA library carried two barcodes: a SMART-Mk sample barcode plus Illumina barcodes. TruSeq adapter sequences and Illumina sample barcodes were added in two successive PCR steps. Sequencing of the TCR alpha and beta cDNA libraries was done on the Illumina HiSeq platform using custom primers. From the authors' description of their analysis: Raw reads were processed with MiGEC to extract unique molecular identifiers, and MiXCR was used to determine CDR3 positions. Recombination models were inferred per individual with the repgenHMM and IGoR tools using an EM algorithm. The tcR package in R was used for shared clonotype analysis, with sharing normalized by the product of cloneset sizes. To study raw recombination without the effects of thymic and clonal selection, out-of-frame nonproductive sequences were analyzed. In-frame beta chains were kept once TCRdb had trimmed the public reads at Q25 with fastp and called clones with MiXCR. Every entry covers one CDR3 protein and lists the most common genes and DNA from its rows. The V and J calls reflect TCRdb's pipeline rather than the authors' work. For this sample the table gives approximately 500,000 distinct CDR3 sequences, of which nearly 15% were detected only once. The ten largest clones take up 0.44% of the sample.

Only healthy Caucasian donors were included. Three pairs of female monozygotic twins, all aged roughly 18 to 29 years, were included in the twin cohort. Positive isolation kits from Invitrogen were used to isolate the CD4+ and CD8+ T cell populations. This sample is part of a study of identical twins (dated by TCRdb to 2016 to 2017). Notes on the research overall: To test whether fetal clonotypes persist, this study deep-sequenced TCR alpha and beta repertoires from monozygotic twins, from unrelated adults of various ages, and from cord blood. Replicate twin experiments were performed at different times using different library preparation protocols to rule out contamination.

Overall results and qualifications from the work: Because the same donors could not be followed over many years, conclusions were based on cross-sectional statistical analysis. Excess twin sharing in beta out-of-frame sequences was weaker because fewer shared sequences lowered the signal-to-noise ratio. In monozygotic twins, out-of-frame TCR alpha sharing was systematically underestimated by recombination models, although the models agreed with sharing between unrelated individuals. Abundant cord blood beta clonotypes carried fewer insertions; young adult naive repertoires showed a weaker similar trend, while memory repertoires showed none. Out-of-frame TCR alpha sequences shared between twins showed an excess of low generation-probability sequences compared with coincidental sharing between unrelated individuals. Zero-insertion analyses could be partly confounded by invariant T cells such as MAIT and iNKT, although diverse VJ usage argued against such confounding for most clonotypes.

V sheds 2 bases and J sheds 8 bases, leaving 12 bases between their ends. In the germline V gene, CDR1 corresponds to MGHDK and CDR2 to SYGVNS. Inclusive of the bounding cysteine and phenylalanine, the CDR3 is 13 residues long. Of the read, only the CDR3 DNA is kept; its 39 bases are in frame from base 1. These data also featured in a second study, about yellow fever vaccine responses in identical twins. The second study also describes: According to the authors, the vaccine-induced T cell response in identical twins seemed to be partly convergent and partly specific to each individual. In identical twins, the study followed T cell clones that responded to the vaccine with precision.

Rearrangement joined TRBV25-1 to TRBJ1-2; no D gene call is confident. This TCR came from a woman between 18 and 29 years old in good health. Material: CD4+ T cells sorted from blood. The sequence in DNA is TGTGCCAGCAGTGAAACTAACGGTCGAGGCTACACCTTC. This is translated as CASSETNGRGYTF.